This TCR beta chain originates from a study of cytomegalovirus exposure and HLA in healthy donors. General study findings and limits: Later analysis suggested links between common viral pathogens and several top significant clusters. A few chains tied to CMV proved CMV antigen-specific in vitro.

Germline CDR1 MNHEY, CDR2 SVGAGI. Germline trimming cut 4 bases from V and 7 bases from J; bases unmatched to any gene: 5. The CDR3 extends over 15 amino acids. On this clone itself: Its antigen is not identified.

The PCR contained 60 Vbeta and 13 Jbeta primers. Measured with immunoSEQ multiplex PCR; TCRdb has only the in-frame clones, and not every one. The sample includes some 87,000 clones, about three quarters of them seen just once. The origin of this receptor is a middle-aged man in good health and CMV-seropositive. The chain links TRBV6-5 to TRBJ1-4, with TRBD1 matching over 11 bases. The sequenced sample consisted of PBMCs. DNA for the CDR3: TGTGCCAGCAGTTTGGGGGACAGGGGGAGTGAAAAACTGTTTTTT. This codes for CASSLGDRGSEKLFF.